One sample yielded the 26 T cell receptor beta chains listed below, sequenced in a study of shared clonotypes between healthy human individuals. Generated by immunoSEQ multiplex PCR, the TCRdb table keeps only in-frame clones and is missing some. The table includes about a million clones, 60% to 80% detected once. Sequenced input: memory CD4+ T cells from PBMCs. Described subset: CD45RA-negative fraction. These receptors were obtained from a man between 18 and 35 years old in good health. Some clones in this sample may be carry-over from other donors' samples.

The chain uses TRBV6-5 and TRBJ2-3; 8 bases align to TRBD2. The germline CDR1 and CDR2 sequences are MNHEY and SVGAGI. The CDR3 consists of 14 residues. After removal of 2 bases from V and 6 bases from J, the junction contained 4 bases not matched to a gene. The CDR3: CASSYGGGTDTQYF. DNA for the CDR3: TGTGCCAGCAGTTACGGCGGGGGGACGGATACGCAGTATTTT.

The CDR3 reads CASSKFSRDRGRNTEAFF. The CDR3 DNA follows: TGTGCCAGCAGCAAATTTTCGAGGGACAGGGGGAGGAACACTGAAGCTTTCTTT. The chain carries TRBV21-1 and TRBJ1-1; the table gives TRBD1 as D, unverified against the DNA. TRBV21-1 is an annotated pseudogene. The CDR3 spans 18 residues.

This chain connects TRBV25-1 to TRBJ2-5, with D perhaps matching TRBD1 (6 bases). The length of the CDR3 is 16 residues. Per germline, CDR1 MGHDK and CDR2 SYGVNS. The V and J ends lost 1 base and 2 bases respectively, with 14 bases between them. The CDR3 sequence is CASSELGIGGQETQYF. The CDR3 region has the DNA TGTGCCAGCAGTGAATTAGGAATAGGGGGACAAGAGACCCAGTACTTC.

The chain joins TRBV7-2 to TRBJ2-3; D is unresolved. The germline V and J ends were trimmed by 5 bases and 2 bases, with 14 bases remaining between them. There are 15 residues in the CDR3. Germline assignment: CDR1 SGHTA and CDR2 FQGNSA. The CDR3 sequence: CASSRRVRHTDTQYF. In DNA, the CDR3 is TGTGCCAGCAGCCGTCGGGTGCGGCACACAGATACGCAGTATTTT.

This clone has a count of ten or more. Different DNA sequences within this sample yield the same CDR3. The chain uses TRBV29-1 and TRBJ1-1; D unresolved. This CDR3 has 10 residues. Trimming left V 6 bases short and J 1 base short, with 3 bases between. Germline V CDR1 and CDR2: SQVTM, ANQGSEA. Here the CDR3 reads CSVGNTEAFF. The CDR3, as DNA: TGCAGCGTGGGGAACACTGAAGCTTTCTTT.

This rearrangement joins TRBV6-1 to TRBJ2-7; D unclear. CDR1 and CDR2 from the germline V gene are MNHNS and SASEGT. Trimming took off 4 bases at V and 2 bases at J, with 18 bases between the two ends. This CDR3 has 16 amino acids. CDR3 protein: CASSAQWSPGAYEQYF. The DNA for the CDR3 is TGTGCCAGCAGTGCCCAATGGTCGCCAGGAGCCTACGAGCAGTACTTC.

The chain has TRBV29-1 and TRBJ2-7; 9 bases map to TRBD2. The germline V gene encodes CDR1 SQVTM and CDR2 ANQGSEA. The V segment lost 6 bases and the J segment 3 bases; nucleotides outside the gene matches: 18. The CDR3 is made up of 17 amino acids. CDR3 DNA: TGCAGCGTCGTACCCCTAGAAAATAGCGGGAGTGGCTACGAGCAGTACTTC. It codes for CSVVPLENSGSGYEQYF.

This clone was found a few times. This sequence joins TRBV15 and TRBJ2-7; no definite D call. V lost 0 bases to trimming and J lost 5 bases, with 11 bases between them. Germline loops: CDR1 LNHNV, CDR2 YYDKDF (reference sequence). The CDR3 is 14 residues long. CDR3 region: CATSRDYAENEQYF. The CDR3 DNA is TGTGCCACCAGCAGAGATTACGCTGAAAACGAGCAGTACTTC. Complete variable domain (other parts from reference TRBV15 and TRBJ2-7): DAMVIQNPRYQVTQFGKPVTLSCSQTLNHNVMYWYQQKSSQAPKLLFHYYDKDFNNEADTPDNFQSRRPNTSFCFLDIRSPGLGDTAMYLCATSRDYAENEQYFGPGTRLTVT.

V usage is TRBV7-2 and J usage is TRBJ2-3, with a possible D match to TRBD1 (6 bases). The CDR3 has 15 residues. The germline gives CDR1 SGHTA, CDR2 FQGNSA. Trimming took 0 bases from V and 2 from J, leaving 9 bases between them. The CDR3 spells CASSLAGAHTDTQYF. CDR3 nucleotides: TGTGCCAGCAGCTTAGCGGGGGCCCACACAGATACGCAGTATTTT.

The chain has TRBV4-2 and TRBJ2-7; 9 bases align to TRBD1. The junction had 5 bases not matched to a gene; V was cut back by 0 bases and J by 2 bases. Germline CDR1 is LGHNA and CDR2 is YNFKEQ. The CDR3 runs to 16 residues. The CDR3 nucleotides are TGTGCCAGCAGCCAAGACCGGGACAGGGTAGCCTACGAGCAGTACTTC. This gives the protein CASSQDRDRVAYEQYF.

This chain links TRBV7-3 with TRBJ2-3; possible D gene TRBD1, 6 bases. This CDR3 is built from 13 residues. The V end was cut by 5 bases, the J end by 6 bases, with 12 bases between. Germline CDR1 reads SGHTA; CDR2 reads FQGTGA. As DNA, the CDR3 is TGTGCCAGCAGCCAAGGACAGACCGATACGCAGTATTTT. This gives the protein CASSQGQTDTQYF.

The V gene is TRBV9, the J gene TRBJ1-1; the D gene is possibly TRBD1 (6 bases). This CDR3 contains 12 residues. The germline gives CDR1 SGDLS, CDR2 YYNGEE. The V end lost 4 bases, the J end lost 10 bases, and 14 bases lay between the germline ends. CDR3: CASSPAGAVAFF. The DNA for the CDR3 is TGTGCCAGCAGCCCCGCGGGGGCGGTAGCTTTCTTT.

The chain uses TRBV4-1 and TRBJ1-5; possible D gene TRBD1, 5 bases. This CDR3 spans 14 amino acids. Per the germline V gene, CDR1 is MGHRA and CDR2 is YSYEKL. Between the trimmed V and J ends, which lost 2 bases and 5 bases, there was a span of 10 bases. The CDR3 is CASSQWGRDQPQHF. The DNA of the CDR3 is TGCGCCAGCAGCCAATGGGGGAGGGATCAGCCCCAGCATTTT.

This sequence joins TRBV6-1 and TRBJ1-4; D perhaps matches TRBD1 (5 bases). The V gene lost 1 base and the J gene lost 8 bases, with 11 bases spanning the gap. Germline assignment: CDR1 MNHNS and CDR2 SASEGT. This CDR3 contains 14 residues. CDR3 DNA: TGTGCCAGCAGTGAAGGGGGCTTAGGCGAAAAACTGTTTTTT. This sequence encodes CASSEGGLGEKLFF.

This clone showed up just once. The chain couples TRBV6-6 to TRBJ2-1; 7 bases map to TRBD2. The CDR3 spans 13 residues. Germline-derived CDR1 and CDR2 are MNHNY and SVGAGI (reference sequence). J gave up 2 bases and V 6 bases, and 1 base lay outside the gene matches. In nucleotides, the CDR3 is TGTGCCAGCAGGGGGGGGACCTACAATGAGCAGTTCTTC. It translates to CASRGGTYNEQFF.

The J gene is TRBJ2-5, the V gene TRBV25-1; D remains unclear. Per germline, CDR1 MGHDK and CDR2 SYGVNS. The CDR3 runs to 13 residues. V was trimmed by 7 bases and J by 1 base, leaving 10 bases between them. CDR3 amino acids: CASNRGTQETQYF. CDR3 DNA sequence: TGTGCCAGCAACCGAGGTACCCAAGAGACCCAGTACTTC. The whole variable domain, remainder taken from reference TRBV25-1 and TRBJ2-5, is EADIYQTPRYLVIGTGKKITLECSQTMGHDKMYWYQQDPGMELHLIHYSYGVNSTEKGDLSSESTVSRIRTEHFPLTLESARPSHTSQYLCASNRGTQETQYFGPGTRLLVL.

V and J are TRBV6-5 and TRBJ2-3, with a possible D match to TRBD2 (6 bases). CDR1 and CDR2 (germline): MNHEY, SVGAGI. Trimming took 5 bases from V and 5 from J, leaving 14 bases between them. This CDR3 region has 14 residues. CDR3 in amino acids: CASSLGGPIDTQYF. For the CDR3, the DNA is TGTGCCAGCAGTCTAGGAGGGCCGATAGATACGCAGTATTTT.

This chain connects TRBV2 to TRBJ2-3; D gene ambiguous. This CDR3 spans 12 amino acids. The germline gives CDR1 SNHLY, CDR2 FYNNEI. Between the trimmed V and J ends, which lost 4 bases and 4 bases, there was a span of 6 bases. The DNA of the CDR3 is TGTGCCAGCAGTGCGAATTCAGATACGCAGTATTTT. Its translation: CASSANSDTQYF.

This clone has just a few counts. The rearrangement joins TRBV28 to TRBJ1-4, with a possible D match to TRBD1 (5 bases). V lost 3 bases and J lost 6, with 14 bases in between. Germline V gene data show CDR1 as MDHEN and CDR2 as SYDVKM. The CDR3 runs 15 residues. CDR3 in DNA: TGTGCCAGCAGTTTGAGGGCAGGGTGGGATGAAAAACTGTTTTTT. This translates into CASSLRAGWDEKLFF. Using reference TRBV28 and TRBJ1-4 for the parts outside the CDR3, the full variable domain is DVKVTQSSRYLVKRTGEKVFLECVQDMDHENMFWYRQDPGLGLRLIYFSYDVKMKEKGDIPEGYSVSREKKERFSLILESASTNQTSMYLCASSLRAGWDEKLFFGSGTQLSVL.

The gene calls are TRBV7-9 and TRBJ2-7; TRBD2 aligns across 8 bases. This CDR3 is 17 amino acids long. Germline V lookup: CDR1 SEHNR, CDR2 FQNEAQ (reference sequence). Unmatched junction bases numbered 13, after V lost 2 bases and J lost 4 bases. The CDR3: CASSLNPGSGRGYEQYF. The CDR3 DNA sequence: TGTGCCAGCAGCTTAAACCCCGGGAGCGGGAGAGGGTACGAGCAGTACTTC.

The rearrangement links TRBV7-2 to TRBJ2-1; 10 nucleotides align to TRBD2. In germline, CDR1 is SGHTA, CDR2 FQGNSA. The CDR3 runs to 19 residues. Germline trimming cut 2 bases from V and 0 bases from J; bases unmatched to any gene: 10. In DNA form, the CDR3 reads TGTGCCAGCAGCTTACGGACTAGCGGCGCAGTTAACTCCTACAATGAGCAGTTCTTC. It yields the protein CASSLRTSGAVNSYNEQFF.

This clone was detected many times. The chain's CDR3 is CASSQRGWSDTEAFF. The CDR3 DNA reads TGCGCCAGCAGCCAACGGGGCTGGTCGGACACTGAAGCTTTCTTT. This sequence joins TRBV4-3 and TRBJ1-1; maybe TRBD1 (5 bases). The CDR3 runs to 15 residues. CDR1 and CDR2 from the germline V gene are LGHNA and YSLEER. Trimming took off 2 bases at V and 3 bases at J, with 13 bases between the two ends.

The V and J genes are TRBV18 and TRBJ2-1; D might be TRBD1 (6 bases). Trimming shortened V by 4 bases and J by 5 bases, and 12 bases separated the two germline ends. The CDR3 consists of 14 residues. Per the germline V gene, CDR1 is KGHSH and CDR2 is LQKENI. CDR3 region: CASSLSTGHNEQFF. Written as DNA, the CDR3 is TGTGCCAGCTCACTCTCGACAGGACACAATGAGCAGTTCTTC.

The V and J genes are TRBV11-3 and TRBJ2-7; 10 nucleotides agree with TRBD1. With 1 base clipped from V and 4 bases from J, the junction kept 7 bases outside the gene matches. CDR1 SGHNT and CDR2 YENEEA come from the germline V gene. This CDR3 has 16 residues. CDR3 in amino acids: CASSLGRPGQGYEQYF. As DNA, the CDR3 is TGTGCCAGCAGCTTAGGGCGACCGGGACAGGGGTACGAGCAGTACTTC. Based on the CDR3 plus reference TRBV11-3 and TRBJ2-7, the full variable domain is EAGVVQSPRYKIIEKKQPVAFWCNPISGHNTLYWYLQNLGQGPELLIRYENEEAVDDSQLPKDRFSAERLKGVDSTLKIQPAELGDSAVYLCASSLGRPGQGYEQYFGPGTRLTVT.

This rearrangement joins TRBV18 to TRBJ2-5; the D is unclear. V gave up 0 bases and J gave up 5 bases, with 19 bases separating them. Per germline, CDR1 KGHSH and CDR2 LQKENI. CDR3 size: 17 residues. CDR3 sequence (DNA): TGTGCCAGCTCACCACCATTAGGCCCAGGTTCGATGGAGACCCAGTACTTC. This codes for CASSPPLGPGSMETQYF. The entire variable domain, with the rest obtained from reference TRBV18 and TRBJ2-5, is as follows: NAGVMQNPRHLVRRRGQEARLRCSPMKGHSHVYWYRQLPEEGLKFMVYLQKENIIDESGMPKERFSAEFPKEGPSILRIQQVVRGDSAAYFCASSPPLGPGSMETQYFGPGTRLLVL.

This clone appeared a single time. The chain recombines TRBV5-6 with TRBJ2-3; no reliable D call. Per germline, CDR1 SGHDT and CDR2 YYEEEE. The V and J ends lost 5 bases and 6 bases respectively, with 16 bases between them. The CDR3 is made up of 14 amino acids. The CDR3 coding sequence is TGTGCCAGCAGTAATGTCCCTGGCCGCGATACGCAGTATTTT. Translated: CASSNVPGRDTQYF.